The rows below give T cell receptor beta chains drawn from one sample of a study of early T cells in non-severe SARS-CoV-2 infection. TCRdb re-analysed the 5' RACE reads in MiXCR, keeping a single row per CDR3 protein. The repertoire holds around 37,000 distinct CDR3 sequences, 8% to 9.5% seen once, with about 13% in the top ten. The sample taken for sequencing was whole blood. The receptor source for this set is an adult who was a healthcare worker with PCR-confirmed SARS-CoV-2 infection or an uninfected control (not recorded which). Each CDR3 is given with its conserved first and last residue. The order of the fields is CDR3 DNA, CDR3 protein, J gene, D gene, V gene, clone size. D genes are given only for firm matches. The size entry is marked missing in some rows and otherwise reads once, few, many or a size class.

TGTGCCAGCAGTTACTCGGATTCCGGGGGCGGGGAGCTGTTTTTT CASSYSDSGGGELFF TRBJ2-2 - TRBV6-6 many
TGTGCCACCAGTGATCCCAGGGACAGGTACAATGAGCAGTTCTTC CATSDPRDRYNEQFF TRBJ2-1 TRBD1 TRBV24-1 few
TGTGCCAGCAGTACCCGGACAGACACCGGGGAGCTGTTTTTT CASSTRTDTGELFF TRBJ2-2 - TRBV27 -
TGTGCCAGCAGCTTTGAAAGCAGGGGCACAGATACGCAGTATTTT CASSFESRGTDTQYF TRBJ2-3 - TRBV5-4 -
TGTGCCAGCAGCTTAGATCTCGGGGACAGGAGTACCTACGAGCAGTACTTC CASSLDLGDRSTYEQYF TRBJ2-7 TRBD1 TRBV11-2 many
TGTGCCATCAGACAGGCGACCTACGAGCAGTACTTC CAIRQATYEQYF TRBJ2-7 - TRBV10-3 many
TGCAGTGCAACCGGGACAGGGGGCTTTTTGGGCTCCTACGAGCAGTACTTC CSATGTGGFLGSYEQYF TRBJ2-7 TRBD1 TRBV20-1 many
TGTGCCAGCACACTAGCGGGGGGTATCGGTGAGCAGTTCTTC CASTLAGGIGEQFF TRBJ2-1 TRBD2 TRBV5-6 -
TGTGCCAGCAGTGCTAGCGGGGGGTTGGTAGAGACCCAGTACTTC CASSASGGLVETQYF TRBJ2-5 TRBD2 TRBV12-3/TRBV12-4 many
TGTGCCAGCAGCATGCGACAGCCGAACACTGAAGCTTTCTTT CASSMRQPNTEAFF TRBJ1-1 - TRBV7-3 few
TGTGCCAGTAGCTGGACAGTTTTTGATGCAGATACGCAGTATTTT CASSWTVFDADTQYF TRBJ2-3 - TRBV19 -
TGTGCCAGCAGTGACCCGGGACAGGGGCAATACAATGAGCAGTTCTTC CASSDPGQGQYNEQFF TRBJ2-1 TRBD1 TRBV12-3/TRBV12-4 many
TGTGCCAGCAGCGCAAAGACAGATTCCGGGGAGCTGTTTTTT CASSAKTDSGELFF TRBJ2-2 - TRBV5-4 many
TGTGCCAGCACCCTCGCCAGCGGGACCGGGGAGCTGTTTTTT CASTLASGTGELFF TRBJ2-2 - TRBV27 many
TGTGCTAGTGGTTTGCCCGTGGAGGGGACGACGAACACTGAAGCTTTCTTT CASGLPVEGTTNTEAFF TRBJ1-1 - TRBV12-5 -
TGTGCCTGGAGCCGCCCCCGAGAGCAGTACTTC CAWSRPREQYF TRBJ2-7 - TRBV30 many
TGTGCCAGTAGTACACCCCCCTCCCGACGGAACTTCGAGCCCCAGCATTTT CASSTPPSRRNFEPQHF TRBJ1-5 - TRBV19 -
TGCAGTGCCAGTTCAGGCACGAGCTCCTACGAGCAGTACTTC CSASSGTSSYEQYF TRBJ2-7 - TRBV20-1 many
TGTGCCAGCAGCTTATTTGGGGGATCTGGAAACACCATATATTTT CASSLFGGSGNTIYF TRBJ1-3 - TRBV11-2 few
TGCGCCAGCAGCCCGGGGGGCGGGGACTCCACTGAAGCTTTCTTT CASSPGGGDSTEAFF TRBJ1-1 - TRBV5-1 many
TGTGCCAGCAGTTACGAGGGAGGCGGGGAGCTGTTTTTT CASSYEGGGELFF TRBJ2-2 - TRBV6-5 -
TGTGCCAGCAACCGACAGGTTGACACCGGGGAGCTGTTTTTT CASNRQVDTGELFF TRBJ2-2 - TRBV3-1 -
TGTGCCAGCAGCAGAGTTGGGACAGGGGCTGGAGAGCAGTACTTC CASSRVGTGAGEQYF TRBJ2-7 TRBD1 TRBV7-2 -
TGTGCCAGCTCACCACCCTCCGGCAGCTCCCAGCATTTT CASSPPSGSSQHF TRBJ1-5 - TRBV18 many
TGTGCCAGTAGGGCCGGTACAGATACGCAGTATTTT CASRAGTDTQYF TRBJ2-3 - TRBV19 many
TGTGCCAGCAGCTCCCAGGGGGGAACTGAAGCTTTCTTT CASSSQGGTEAFF TRBJ1-1 TRBD1 TRBV5-4 many
TGTGCCTGGACCGAGGCGACTGAAGCTTTCTTT CAWTEATEAFF TRBJ1-1 - TRBV30 few
TGTGCCAGCAGCATAGACGGACAGGGGCTTTGGAATTCACCCCTCCACTTT CASSIDGQGLWNSPLHF TRBJ1-6 TRBD1 TRBV7-2 many
TGCAGTGCTAGGGAGGGACAGGGGTCCGGGGAGCTGTTTTTT CSAREGQGSGELFF TRBJ2-2 TRBD1 TRBV20-1 many